The next 11 T cell receptor beta chains were all read from a single sample in a study of blood T cell repertoires in COVID-19. The repertoire was sequenced with immunoSEQ multiplex PCR; TCRdb's copy has only in-frame clones and lacks some. The sample has about 360,000 clones, 88% seen once. Input material: PBMCs or T cells enriched from blood (not recorded which). Receptor source: a woman in her thirties or forties with acute COVID-19.

This rearrangement joins TRBV6-1 to TRBJ1-2; possibly TRBD1 for D (5 bases). Deletions cut 1 base from V and 4 bases from J, with 10 bases between. This CDR3 is built from 14 residues. Germline-derived CDR1 and CDR2 are MNHNS and SASEGT. CDR3 residues: CASSEGGSFYGYTF. The CDR3 coding sequence is TGTGCCAGCAGTGAAGGGGGCAGTTTCTATGGCTACACCTTC.

The chain employs TRBV30 and TRBJ1-1; D not certain. V was pared by 2 bases and J by 0 bases, with 13 bases between. Germline V gene lookup returns CDR1 GTSNPN and CDR2 SVGIG (reference sequence). The CDR3 is 15 residues long. CDR3 bases: TGTGCCTGGAGTAAACTTGGAGGGATGAACACTGAAGCTTTCTTT. Amino acids: CAWSKLGGMNTEAFF.

V usage is TRBV7-9 and J usage is TRBJ2-1; a weak D match, TRBD2 (5 bases). V gave up 2 bases and J gave up 5 bases, with 7 bases separating them. The length of the CDR3 is 13 residues. Germline CDR1 SEHNR, CDR2 FQNEAQ (reference sequence). Written as DNA, the CDR3 is TGTGCCAGCAGCTTACGAGGGAACAATGAGCAGTTCTTC. Residues: CASSLRGNNEQFF. Together with reference TRBV7-9 and TRBJ2-1, the CDR3 gives the full variable domain: DTGVSQNPRHKITKRGQNVTFRCDPISEHNRLYWYRQTLGQGPEFLTYFQNEAQLEKSRLLSDRFSAERPKGSFSTLEIQRTEQGDSAMYLCASSLRGNNEQFFGPGTRLTVL.

This chain joins TRBV11-2 and TRBJ2-3, with D possibly TRBD2 on 5 matching bases. Trimming cost V 0 bases and J 14 bases, with 15 bases left between them. The CDR3 has 13 residues. Per the germline V gene, CDR1 is SGHAT and CDR2 is FQNNGV. CDR3 residues: CASSLEVRERLYF. The DNA of the CDR3 is TGTGCCAGCAGCTTAGAAGTTAGGGAGAGGCTGTATTTT.

This chain joins TRBV7-9 and TRBJ1-2; 10 nucleotides match TRBD1. The V segment lost 4 bases and the J segment 4 bases; nucleotides outside the gene matches: 12. CDR1 SEHNR and CDR2 FQNEAQ come from the germline V gene (reference sequence). The CDR3 totals 17 residues. The CDR3 here is CASSSYRQGALSYGYTF. The CDR3, as DNA: TGTGCCAGCAGCTCGTATCGACAGGGGGCGCTTAGCTATGGCTACACCTTC.

This clone appeared once. The rearrangement joins TRBV10-3 to TRBJ1-5; 9 bases are shared with TRBD1. The V gene's germline CDR1 is ENHRY and CDR2 SYGVKD. J gave up 4 bases and V 7 bases, and 5 bases lay outside the gene matches. The CDR3 length is 14 residues. The CDR3, as DNA: TGTGCCATCACGGGGGACAGGGAAAATCAGCCCCAGCATTTT. It yields the protein CAITGDRENQPQHF.

The chain couples TRBV7-8 to TRBJ2-2; TRBD1 matches 7 bases. With V trimmed by 2 bases and J by 2 bases, 11 bases remained unmatched. The length of the CDR3 is 18 residues. CDR1 SGHVS and CDR2 FQNEAQ come from the germline V gene. The CDR3 reads CASSLSRQRQGNTGELFF. The CDR3 bases are TGTGCCAGCAGCTTATCCCGGCAGAGACAGGGCAACACCGGGGAGCTGTTTTTT.

The CDR3 spells CASSILAGVPDTQYF. CDR3 in DNA: TGTGCCAGCAGCATACTAGCGGGGGTCCCAGATACGCAGTATTTT. This chain joins TRBV5-4 and TRBJ2-3; TRBD2 matches at 11 bases. Germline V gives CDR1 SGHNT, CDR2 YYREEE (reference sequence). The CDR3 is made up of 15 amino acids. The trim removed 4 bases at V and 4 bases at J, leaving 5 bases unmatched. The entire variable domain, with the rest obtained from reference TRBV5-4 and TRBJ2-3, is as follows: ETGVTQSPTHLIKTRGQQVTLRCSSQSGHNTVSWYQQALGQGPQFIFQYYREEENGRGNFPPRFSGLQFPNYSSELNVNALELDDSALYLCASSILAGVPDTQYFGPGTRLTVL.

This rearrangement joins TRBV3-1 (or the pseudogene TRBV3-2) to TRBJ2-3; 9 positions agree with TRBD2. V shed 3 bases and J 4 bases; nucleotides not matched to a gene: 5. Germline V CDR1 and CDR2: LGHDT, YNNKEL (reference sequence). The CDR3 consists of 15 residues. CDR3: CASSQVAGVADTQYF. CDR3 sequence (DNA): TGTGCCAGCAGCCAGGTAGCGGGGGTCGCAGATACGCAGTATTTT.

This clone was picked up a small number of times. This chain joins TRBV6-5 and TRBJ2-5; 8 bases map to TRBD2. Per germline, CDR1 MNHEY and CDR2 SVGAGI. CDR3 length: 15 residues. With V trimmed by 6 bases and J by 2 bases, 8 bases remained unmatched. The chain's CDR3 is CASRHGGAGQETQYF. The DNA for the CDR3 is TGTGCCAGCAGACACGGGGGGGCCGGGCAAGAGACCCAGTACTTC.

The chain uses TRBV7-2 and TRBJ2-3; 8 nucleotides match TRBD2. The CDR3 has 18 amino acids. Per germline, CDR1 SGHTA and CDR2 FQGNSA. V dropped 4 bases and J dropped 4; count of bases not matched to a gene: 16. The CDR3 protein is CASSSTPTSGLAADTQYF. In DNA, the CDR3 is TGTGCCAGCAGCTCCACCCCTACCTCTGGACTAGCCGCAGATACGCAGTATTTT. The full variable domain, with the rest looked up from reference TRBV7-2 and TRBJ2-3, is GAGVSQSPSNKVTEKGKDVELRCDPISGHTALYWYRQSLGQGLEFLIYFQGNSAPDKSGLPSDRFSAERTGGSVSTLTIQRTQQEDSAVYLCASSSTPTSGLAADTQYFGPGTRLTVL.